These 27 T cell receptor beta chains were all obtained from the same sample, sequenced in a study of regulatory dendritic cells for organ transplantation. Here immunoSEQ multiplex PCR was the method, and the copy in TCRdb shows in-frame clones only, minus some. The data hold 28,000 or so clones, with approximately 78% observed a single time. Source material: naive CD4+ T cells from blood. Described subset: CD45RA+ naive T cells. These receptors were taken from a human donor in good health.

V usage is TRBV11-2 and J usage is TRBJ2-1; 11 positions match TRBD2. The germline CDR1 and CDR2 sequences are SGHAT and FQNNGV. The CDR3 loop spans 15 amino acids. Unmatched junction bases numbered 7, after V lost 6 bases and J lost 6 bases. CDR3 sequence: CASRPSGGPVNEQFF. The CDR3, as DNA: TGTGCCAGCAGGCCTAGCGGGGGGCCCGTCAATGAGCAGTTCTTC.

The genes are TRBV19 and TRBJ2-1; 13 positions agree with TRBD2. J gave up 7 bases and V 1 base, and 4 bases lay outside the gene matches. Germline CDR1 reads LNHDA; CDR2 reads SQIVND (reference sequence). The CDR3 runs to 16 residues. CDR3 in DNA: TGTGCCAGTAGTATAGGGACTAGCGGGGGTACGAATGAGCAGTTCTTC. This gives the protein CASSIGTSGGTNEQFF.

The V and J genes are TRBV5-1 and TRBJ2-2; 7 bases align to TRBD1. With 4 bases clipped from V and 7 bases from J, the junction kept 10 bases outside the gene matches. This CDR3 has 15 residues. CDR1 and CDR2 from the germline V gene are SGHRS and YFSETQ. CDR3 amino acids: CASSPDRAIGGELFF. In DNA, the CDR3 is TGCGCCAGCAGCCCTGACAGGGCGATAGGCGGGGAGCTGTTTTTT.

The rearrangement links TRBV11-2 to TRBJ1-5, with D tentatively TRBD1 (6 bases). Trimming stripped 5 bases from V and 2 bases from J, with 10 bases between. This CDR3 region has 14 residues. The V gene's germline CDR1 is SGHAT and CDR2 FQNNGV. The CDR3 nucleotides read TGTGCCAGCAGCCCGGACAGAGGCAATCAGCCCCAGCATTTT. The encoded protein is CASSPDRGNQPQHF.

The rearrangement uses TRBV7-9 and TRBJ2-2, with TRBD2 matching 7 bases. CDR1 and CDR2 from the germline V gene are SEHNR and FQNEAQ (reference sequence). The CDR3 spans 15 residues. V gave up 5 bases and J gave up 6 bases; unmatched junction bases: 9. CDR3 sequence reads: CASSLREGFAGELFF. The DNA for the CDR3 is TGTGCCAGCAGCCTAAGGGAGGGTTTCGCCGGGGAGCTGTTTTTT.

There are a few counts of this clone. The CDR3 protein is CASSGQGFQPQHF. The CDR3, as DNA: TGTGCCAGCAGTGGACAGGGATTTCAGCCCCAGCATTTT. J is TRBJ1-5 and V is TRBV2, with 7 bases fitting TRBD1. CDR1 and CDR2 (germline): SNHLY, FYNNEI. There are 13 residues in the CDR3. The ends lost 4 bases at V and 6 bases at J; junction bases unmatched: 3.

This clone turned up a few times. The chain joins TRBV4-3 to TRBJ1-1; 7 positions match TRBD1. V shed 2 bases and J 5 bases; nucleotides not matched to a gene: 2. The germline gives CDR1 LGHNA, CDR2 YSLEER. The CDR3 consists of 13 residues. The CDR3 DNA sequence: TGCGCCAGCAGCCAACCGGGACAGACTGAAGCTTTCTTT. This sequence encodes CASSQPGQTEAFF.

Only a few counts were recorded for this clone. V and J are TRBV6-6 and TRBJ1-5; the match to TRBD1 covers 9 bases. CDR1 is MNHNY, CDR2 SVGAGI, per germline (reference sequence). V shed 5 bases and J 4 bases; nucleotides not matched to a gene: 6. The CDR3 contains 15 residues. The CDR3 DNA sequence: TGTGCCAGCAGTGATCCGGGACAGGGTAATCAGCCCCAGCATTTT. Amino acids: CASSDPGQGNQPQHF.

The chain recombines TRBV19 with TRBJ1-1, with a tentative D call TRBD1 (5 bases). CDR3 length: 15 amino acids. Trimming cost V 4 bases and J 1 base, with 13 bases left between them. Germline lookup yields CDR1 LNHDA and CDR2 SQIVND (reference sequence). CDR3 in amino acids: CASSTRGRGNTEAFF. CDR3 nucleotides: TGTGCCAGTAGTACGCGGGGACGGGGGAACACTGAAGCTTTCTTT. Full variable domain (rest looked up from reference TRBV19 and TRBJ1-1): DGGITQSPKYLFRKEGQNVTLSCEQNLNHDAMYWYRQDPGQGLRLIYYSQIVNDFQKGDIAEGYSVSREKKESFPLTVTSAQKNPTAFYLCASSTRGRGNTEAFFGQGTRLTVV.

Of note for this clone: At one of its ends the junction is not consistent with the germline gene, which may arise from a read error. DNA of the CDR3: TGCGCCAGCAGTTTGGGACAGGGGGGCGCTGAAGCTTTCTTT. It specifies CASSLGQGGAEAFF. The V call is TRBV5-1, the J call TRBJ1-1, with 11 bases fitting TRBD1. In germline, CDR1 is SGHRS, CDR2 YFSETQ. The CDR3 has 14 amino acids. The full variable domain, completed using reference TRBV5-1 and TRBJ1-1, is KAGVTQTPRYLIKTRGQQVTLSCSPISGHRSVSWYQQTPGQGLQFLFEYFSETQRNKGNFPGRFSGRQFSNSRSEMNVSTLELGDSALYLCASSLGQGGAEAFFGQGTRLTVV.

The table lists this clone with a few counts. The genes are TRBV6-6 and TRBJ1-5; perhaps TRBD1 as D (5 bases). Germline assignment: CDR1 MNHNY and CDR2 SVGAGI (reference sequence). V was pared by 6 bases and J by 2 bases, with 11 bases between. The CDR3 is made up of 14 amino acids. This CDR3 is CASSRTGGNQPQHF. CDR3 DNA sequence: TGTGCCAGCAGCCGGACGGGGGGCAATCAGCCCCAGCATTTT.

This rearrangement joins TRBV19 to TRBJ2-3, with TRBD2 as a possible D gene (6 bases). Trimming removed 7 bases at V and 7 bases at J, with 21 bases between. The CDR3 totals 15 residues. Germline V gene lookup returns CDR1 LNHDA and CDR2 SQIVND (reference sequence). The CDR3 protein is CASTSMGGTGNTQYF. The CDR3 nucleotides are TGTGCCAGTACCTCGATGGGCGGGACTGGGAATACGCAGTATTTT.

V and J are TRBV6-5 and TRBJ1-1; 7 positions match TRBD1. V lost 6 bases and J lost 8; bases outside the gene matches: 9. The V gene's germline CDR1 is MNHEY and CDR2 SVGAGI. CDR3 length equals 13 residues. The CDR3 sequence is CASSRTGTPEAFF. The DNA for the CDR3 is TGTGCCAGCAGCCGGACAGGAACCCCCGAAGCTTTCTTT.

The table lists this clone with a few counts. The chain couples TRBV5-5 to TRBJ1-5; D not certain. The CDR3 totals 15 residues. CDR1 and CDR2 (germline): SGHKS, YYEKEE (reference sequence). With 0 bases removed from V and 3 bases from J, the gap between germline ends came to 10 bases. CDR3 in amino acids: CASSLEKQLNQPQHF. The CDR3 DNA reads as TGTGCCAGCAGCTTGGAAAAACAGCTCAATCAGCCCCAGCATTTT.

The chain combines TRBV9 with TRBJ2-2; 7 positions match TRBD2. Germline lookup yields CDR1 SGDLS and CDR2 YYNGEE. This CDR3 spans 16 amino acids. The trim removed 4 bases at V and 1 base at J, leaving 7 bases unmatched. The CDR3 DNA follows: TGTGCCAGCAGCCCCCGGGCTAGCGGGAACACCGGGGAGCTGTTTTTT. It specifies CASSPRASGNTGELFF.

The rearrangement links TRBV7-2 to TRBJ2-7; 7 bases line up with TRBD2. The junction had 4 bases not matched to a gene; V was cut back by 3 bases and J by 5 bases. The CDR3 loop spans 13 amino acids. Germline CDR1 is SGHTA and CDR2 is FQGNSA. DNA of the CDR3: TGTGCCAGCAGCTTCGGGGGGTTTAACGAGCAGTACTTC. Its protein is CASSFGGFNEQYF.

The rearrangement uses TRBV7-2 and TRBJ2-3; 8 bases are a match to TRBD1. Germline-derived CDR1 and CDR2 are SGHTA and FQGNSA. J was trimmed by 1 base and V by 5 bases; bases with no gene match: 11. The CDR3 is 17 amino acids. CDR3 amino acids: CASSAINRGLGTDTQYF. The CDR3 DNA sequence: TGTGCCAGCAGCGCCATCAACAGGGGGTTGGGCACAGATACGCAGTATTTT.

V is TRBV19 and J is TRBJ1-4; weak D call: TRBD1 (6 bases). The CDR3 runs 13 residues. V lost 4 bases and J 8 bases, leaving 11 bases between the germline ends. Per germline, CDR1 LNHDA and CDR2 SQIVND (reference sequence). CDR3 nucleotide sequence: TGTGCCAGTAGTACAGGGGAAGAAGAAAAACTGTTTTTT. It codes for CASSTGEEEKLFF.

The CDR3 loop is CASSDSSSGAGELFF. The CDR3 DNA is TGTGCCAGCAGTGACTCGAGTTCAGGGGCCGGGGAGCTGTTTTTT. The J gene is TRBJ2-2, the V gene TRBV6-4; D may be TRBD1 (6 bases). Trimming pared 0 bases from V and 6 bases from J, leaving 11 bases between. Germline V gene data show CDR1 as MRHNA and CDR2 as SNTAGT. This CDR3 has 15 residues.

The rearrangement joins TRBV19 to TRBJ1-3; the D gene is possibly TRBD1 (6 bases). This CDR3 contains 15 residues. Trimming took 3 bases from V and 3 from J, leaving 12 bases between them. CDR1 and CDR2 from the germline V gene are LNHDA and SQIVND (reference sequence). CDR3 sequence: CASSIKQGRGNTIYF. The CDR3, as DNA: TGTGCCAGTAGTATTAAACAGGGACGTGGAAACACCATATATTTT.

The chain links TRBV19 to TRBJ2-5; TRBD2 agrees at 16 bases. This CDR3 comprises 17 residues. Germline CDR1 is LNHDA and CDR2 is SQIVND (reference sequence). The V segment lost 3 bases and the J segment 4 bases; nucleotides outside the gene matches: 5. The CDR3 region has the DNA TGTGCCAGTAGTATGGGACTAGCGGGGGGGCGAGGAGAGACCCAGTACTTC. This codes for CASSMGLAGGRGETQYF.

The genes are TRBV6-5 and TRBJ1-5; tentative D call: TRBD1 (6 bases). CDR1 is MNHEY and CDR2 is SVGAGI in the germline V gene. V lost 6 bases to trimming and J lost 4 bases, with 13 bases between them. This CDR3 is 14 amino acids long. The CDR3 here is CASRPSRGNQPQHF. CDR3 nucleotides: TGTGCCAGCAGGCCTTCCAGGGGAAATCAGCCCCAGCATTTT.

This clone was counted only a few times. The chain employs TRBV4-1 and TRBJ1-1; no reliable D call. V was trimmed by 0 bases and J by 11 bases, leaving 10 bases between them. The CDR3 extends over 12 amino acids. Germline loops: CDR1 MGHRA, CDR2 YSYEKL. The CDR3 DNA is TGCGCCAGCAGCCAAGACCCAGGTCGGGCTTTCTTT. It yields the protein CASSQDPGRAFF.

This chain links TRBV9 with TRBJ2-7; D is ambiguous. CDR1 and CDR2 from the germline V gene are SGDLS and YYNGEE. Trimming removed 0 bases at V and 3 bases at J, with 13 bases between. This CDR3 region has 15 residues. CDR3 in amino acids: CASSVAPSGHYEQYF. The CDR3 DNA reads TGTGCCAGCAGCGTAGCCCCCAGTGGCCACTACGAGCAGTACTTC. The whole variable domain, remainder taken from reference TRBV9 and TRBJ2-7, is DSGVTQTPKHLITATGQRVTLRCSPRSGDLSVYWYQQSLDQGLQFLIQYYNGEERAKGNILERFSAQQFPDLHSELNLSSLELGDSALYFCASSVAPSGHYEQYFGPGTRLTVT.

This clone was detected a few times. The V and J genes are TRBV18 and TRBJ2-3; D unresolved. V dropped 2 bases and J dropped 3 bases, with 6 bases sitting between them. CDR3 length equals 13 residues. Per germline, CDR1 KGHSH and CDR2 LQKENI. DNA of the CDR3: TGTGCCAGCTCACCATCCCAGACAGATACGCAGTATTTT. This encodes CASSPSQTDTQYF.

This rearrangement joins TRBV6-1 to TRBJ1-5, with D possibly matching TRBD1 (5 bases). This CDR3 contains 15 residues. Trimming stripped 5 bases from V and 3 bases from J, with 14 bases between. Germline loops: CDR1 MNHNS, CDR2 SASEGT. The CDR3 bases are TGTGCCAGCAGTCCTAATGGACAAACCAATCAGCCCCAGCATTTT. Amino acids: CASSPNGQTNQPQHF.

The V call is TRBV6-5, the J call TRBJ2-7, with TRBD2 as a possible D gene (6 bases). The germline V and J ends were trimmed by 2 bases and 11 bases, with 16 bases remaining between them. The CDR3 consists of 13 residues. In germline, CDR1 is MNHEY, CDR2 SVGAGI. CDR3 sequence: CASSYGPRDLEYF. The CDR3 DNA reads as TGTGCCAGCAGTTACGGCCCCCGGGACTTAGAGTACTTC.